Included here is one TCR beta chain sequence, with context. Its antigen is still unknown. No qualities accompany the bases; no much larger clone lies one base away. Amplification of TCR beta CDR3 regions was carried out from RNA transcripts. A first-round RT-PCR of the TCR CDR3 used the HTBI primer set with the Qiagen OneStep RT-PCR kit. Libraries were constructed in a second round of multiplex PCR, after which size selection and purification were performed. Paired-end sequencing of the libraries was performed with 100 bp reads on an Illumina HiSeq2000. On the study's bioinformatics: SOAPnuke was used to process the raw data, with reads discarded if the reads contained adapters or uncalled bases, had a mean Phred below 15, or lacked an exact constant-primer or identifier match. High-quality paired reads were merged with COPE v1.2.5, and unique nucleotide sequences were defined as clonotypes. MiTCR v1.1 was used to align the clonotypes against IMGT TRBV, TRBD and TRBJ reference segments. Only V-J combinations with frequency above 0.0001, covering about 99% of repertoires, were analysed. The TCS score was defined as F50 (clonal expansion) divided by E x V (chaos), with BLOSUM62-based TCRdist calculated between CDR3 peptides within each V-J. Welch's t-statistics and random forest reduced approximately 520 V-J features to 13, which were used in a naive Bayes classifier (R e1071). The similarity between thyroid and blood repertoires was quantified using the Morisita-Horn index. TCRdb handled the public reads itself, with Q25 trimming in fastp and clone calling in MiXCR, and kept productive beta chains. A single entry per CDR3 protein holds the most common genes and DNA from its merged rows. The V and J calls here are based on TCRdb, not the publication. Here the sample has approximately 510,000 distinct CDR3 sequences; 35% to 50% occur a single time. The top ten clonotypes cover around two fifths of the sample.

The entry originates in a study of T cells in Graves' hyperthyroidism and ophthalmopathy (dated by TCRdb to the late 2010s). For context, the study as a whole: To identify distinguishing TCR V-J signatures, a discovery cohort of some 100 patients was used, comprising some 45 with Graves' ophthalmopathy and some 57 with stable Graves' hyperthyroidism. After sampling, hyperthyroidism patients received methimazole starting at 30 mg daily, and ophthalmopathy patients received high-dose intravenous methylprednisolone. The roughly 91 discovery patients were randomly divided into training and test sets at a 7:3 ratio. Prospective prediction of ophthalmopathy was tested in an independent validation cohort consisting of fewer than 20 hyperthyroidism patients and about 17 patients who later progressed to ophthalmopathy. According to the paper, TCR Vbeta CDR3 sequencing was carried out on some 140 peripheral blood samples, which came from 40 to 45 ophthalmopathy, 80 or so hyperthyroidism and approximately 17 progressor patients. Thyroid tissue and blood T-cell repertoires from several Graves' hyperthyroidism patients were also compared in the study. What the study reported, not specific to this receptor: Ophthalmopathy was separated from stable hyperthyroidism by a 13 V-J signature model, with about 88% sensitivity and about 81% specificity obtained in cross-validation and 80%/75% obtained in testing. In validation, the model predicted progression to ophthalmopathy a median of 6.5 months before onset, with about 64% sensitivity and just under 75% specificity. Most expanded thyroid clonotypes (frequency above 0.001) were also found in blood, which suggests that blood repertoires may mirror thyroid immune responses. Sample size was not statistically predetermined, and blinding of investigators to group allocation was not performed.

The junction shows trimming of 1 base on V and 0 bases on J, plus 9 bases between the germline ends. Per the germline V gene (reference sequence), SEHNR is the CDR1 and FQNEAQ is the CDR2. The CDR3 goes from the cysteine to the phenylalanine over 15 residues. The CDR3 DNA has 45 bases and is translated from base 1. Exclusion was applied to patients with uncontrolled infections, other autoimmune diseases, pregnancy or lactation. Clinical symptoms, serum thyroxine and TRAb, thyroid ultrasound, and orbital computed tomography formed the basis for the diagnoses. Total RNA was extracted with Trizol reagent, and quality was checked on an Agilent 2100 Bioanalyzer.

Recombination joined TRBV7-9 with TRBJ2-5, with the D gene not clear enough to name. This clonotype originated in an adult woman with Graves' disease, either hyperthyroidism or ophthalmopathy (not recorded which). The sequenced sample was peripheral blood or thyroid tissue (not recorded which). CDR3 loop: CASSLGNSNQETQYF. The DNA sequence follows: TGTGCCAGCAGCTTAGGAAACAGTAACCAAGAGACCCAGTACTTC.